Presented here are 13 T cell receptor beta chains from one specimen sequenced in a study of monozygotic twins with cystic fibrosis. The repertoire was sequenced with immunoSEQ multiplex PCR; TCRdb's copy has only in-frame clones and lacks some. The table lists approximately 13,000 clones, approximately 90% of them singletons. Input material: blood. The receptors come from a boy aged 10-17 years with cystic fibrosis.

J is TRBJ2-5 and V is TRBV5-6; weak D call: TRBD2 (7 bases). This CDR3 region has 15 residues. Trimming took 3 bases from V and 2 from J, leaving 14 bases between them. Germline V gene data show CDR1 as SGHDT and CDR2 as YYEEEE. The CDR3 DNA is TGTGCCAGCAGCTCCCTAGGGGGGGTTCAAGAGACCCAGTACTTC. Encoded protein: CASSSLGGVQETQYF.

J is TRBJ2-1 and V is TRBV15; TRBD2 is a possible D gene (6 bases). In germline, CDR1 is LNHNV, CDR2 YYDKDF (reference sequence). CDR3 length: 16 amino acids. The germline V and J ends were trimmed by 1 base and 3 bases, with 13 bases remaining between them. The CDR3 protein is CATSRVDSGNYNEQFF. In DNA, the CDR3 is TGTGCCACCAGCAGAGTTGATAGCGGCAACTACAATGAGCAGTTCTTC. The whole variable domain, remainder taken from reference TRBV15 and TRBJ2-1, is DAMVIQNPRYQVTQFGKPVTLSCSQTLNHNVMYWYQQKSSQAPKLLFHYYDKDFNNEADTPDNFQSRRPNTSFCFLDIRSPGLGDTAMYLCATSRVDSGNYNEQFFGPGTRLTVL.

This clone was picked up a small number of times. The gene calls are TRBV28 and TRBJ1-5, with TRBD1 matching 9 bases. Losses at the gene ends were 6 bases for V and 4 bases for J; bases not matched to a gene: 4. Germline V gene sequence: CDR1 MDHEN, CDR2 SYDVKM. This CDR3 region has 14 residues. The CDR3, as DNA: TGTGCCAGCAGCTCGGGACAGGGAAATCAGCCCCAGCATTTT. It specifies CASSSGQGNQPQHF. The full variable domain, completed using reference TRBV28 and TRBJ1-5, is DVKVTQSSRYLVKRTGEKVFLECVQDMDHENMFWYRQDPGLGLRLIYFSYDVKMKEKGDIPEGYSVSREKKERFSLILESASTNQTSMYLCASSSGQGNQPQHFGDGTRLSIL.

The V call is TRBV5-1, the J call TRBJ2-1; D possibly corresponds to TRBD2 (5 bases). Germline CDR1 reads SGHRS; CDR2 reads YFSETQ. The CDR3 is 16 residues long. Trimming took off 1 base at V and 0 bases at J, with 11 bases between the two ends. CDR3 nucleotide sequence: TGCGCCAGCAGCTTGATGCTTGGGAGCTCCTACAATGAGCAGTTCTTC. This encodes CASSLMLGSSYNEQFF.

The V gene is TRBV10-3, the J gene TRBJ1-1; 7 bases line up with TRBD1. Germline lookup yields CDR1 ENHRY and CDR2 SYGVKD. V shed 7 bases and J 3 bases; nucleotides not matched to a gene: 11. The CDR3 contains 15 residues. CDR3 amino acids: CAITFRRGRDTEAFF. Written as DNA, the CDR3 is TGTGCCATCACATTTAGGAGGGGGCGTGACACTGAAGCTTTCTTT.

The V gene is TRBV11-2, the J gene TRBJ1-4; the match to TRBD1 covers 9 bases. This CDR3 spans 16 amino acids. The trim removed 4 bases at V and 5 bases at J, leaving 8 bases unmatched. Germline values: CDR1 SGHAT, CDR2 FQNNGV. Here the CDR3 reads CASSSMVGQGNEKLFF. The CDR3 DNA reads as TGTGCCAGCAGCTCGATGGTCGGACAGGGGAATGAAAAACTGTTTTTT.

V gene TRBV7-3 combines with J gene TRBJ2-2; tentative D call: TRBD1 (7 bases). The CDR3 runs to 16 residues. CDR1 is SGHTA and CDR2 is FQGTGA in the germline V gene. Trimming left V 5 bases short and J 0 bases short, with 13 bases between. The DNA for the CDR3 is TGTGCCAGCAGCCGCGGCGGGACAGCGAACACCGGGGAGCTGTTTTTT. This gives the protein CASSRGGTANTGELFF.

This clone was seen a handful of times. The chain couples TRBV9 to TRBJ1-5; D is uncertain. CDR1 SGDLS and CDR2 YYNGEE come from the germline V gene. The CDR3 extends over 15 amino acids. The germline V and J ends were trimmed by 0 bases and 2 bases, with 9 bases remaining between them. CDR3 coding DNA: TGTGCCAGCAGCGTAGATCCAGGCCGCAATCAGCCCCAGCATTTT. Its protein is CASSVDPGRNQPQHF.

This chain uses TRBV5-5 with TRBJ2-7; 8 bases are shared with TRBD1. The CDR3 is 16 amino acids. J gave up 6 bases and V 3 bases, and 14 bases lay outside the gene matches. Germline loops: CDR1 SGHKS, CDR2 YYEKEE (reference sequence). The CDR3 DNA follows: TGTGCCAGCAGCTGGACTTCCGGGACAGGAACAAGCGAGCAGTACTTC. It codes for CASSWTSGTGTSEQYF.

This chain links TRBV7-8 with TRBJ1-1; D may be TRBD1 (6 bases). Trimming removed 4 bases from V and 5 bases from J, with 20 bases in between. In germline, CDR1 is SGHVS, CDR2 FQNEAQ. CDR3 size: 16 residues. Here the CDR3 DNA reads TGTGCCAGCAGCTCCCCCCCCGCAGGGGATATGACTGAAGCTTTCTTT. Translation gives CASSSPPAGDMTEAFF.

The genes are TRBV2 and TRBJ1-5; no reliable D call. This CDR3 is 12 amino acids long. V was pared by 6 bases and J by 1 base, with 4 bases between. CDR1 is SNHLY and CDR2 is FYNNEI in the germline V gene. CDR3 amino acids: CASRDSNQPQHF. The CDR3 bases are TGTGCCAGCAGGGACAGCAATCAGCCCCAGCATTTT.

This chain uses TRBV11-3 with TRBJ2-2; 9 bases are shared with TRBD2. CDR1 and CDR2 from the germline V gene are SGHNT and YENEEA. The CDR3 totals 16 residues. The trim removed 1 base at V and 4 bases at J, leaving 4 bases unmatched. The CDR3 spells CASSLVAGETTGELFF. The CDR3 nucleotides are TGTGCCAGCAGCTTAGTAGCGGGGGAAACCACCGGGGAGCTGTTTTTT.

This chain uses TRBV6-5 with TRBJ1-2; 7 bases are shared with TRBD1. Trimming took 6 bases from V and 4 from J; bases not matched to a gene: 8. The length of the CDR3 is 14 residues. Per germline, CDR1 MNHEY and CDR2 SVGAGI. The chain's CDR3 is CASRSRQGVYGYTF. CDR3 DNA sequence: TGTGCCAGCAGATCCCGACAGGGCGTCTATGGCTACACCTTC.